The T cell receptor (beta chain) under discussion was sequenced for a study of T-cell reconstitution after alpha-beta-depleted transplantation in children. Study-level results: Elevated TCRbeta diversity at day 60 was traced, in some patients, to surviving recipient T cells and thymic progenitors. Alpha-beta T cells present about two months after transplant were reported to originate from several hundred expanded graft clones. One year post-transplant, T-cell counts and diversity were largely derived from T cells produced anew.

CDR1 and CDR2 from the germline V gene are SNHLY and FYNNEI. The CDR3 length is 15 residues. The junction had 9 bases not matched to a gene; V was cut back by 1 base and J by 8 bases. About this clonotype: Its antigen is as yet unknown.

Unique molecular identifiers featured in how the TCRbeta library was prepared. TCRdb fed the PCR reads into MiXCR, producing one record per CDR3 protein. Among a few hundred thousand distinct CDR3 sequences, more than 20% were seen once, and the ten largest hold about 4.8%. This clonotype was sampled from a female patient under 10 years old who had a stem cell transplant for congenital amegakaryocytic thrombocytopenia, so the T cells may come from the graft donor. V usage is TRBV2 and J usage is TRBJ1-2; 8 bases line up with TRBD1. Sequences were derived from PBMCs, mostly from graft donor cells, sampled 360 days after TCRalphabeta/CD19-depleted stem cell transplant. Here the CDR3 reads CASSEGGRTGIGYTF. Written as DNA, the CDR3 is TGTGCCAGCAGTGAAGGGGGGAGGACAGGGATCGGCTACACCTTC.